This T cell receptor beta chain was sequenced during a study of graft-versus-host responses after intestinal transplantation. Study-level findings and limits: Within the allografts of patients who had graft-donor T cell macrochimerism, graft-versus-host to host-versus-graft clonal ratios were high.

A note on this clone: The antigen remains unidentified.

CDR3 size: 13 residues. V was cut by 2 bases and J by 4 bases, with 8 bases left in between. Looked up from germline, CDR1 is MNHNS and CDR2 is SASEGT. The data were produced by immunoSEQ multiplex PCR, yet TCRdb's version contains in-frame clones alone and is incomplete. The data contain some 120,000 clones, approximately 94% of them singletons. Specimen: unstimulated CD4+ T cells sorted from spleen or lymph node cells, collected before intestinal transplant. This TCR came from a human donor who received an intestinal transplant. The chain couples TRBV6-1 to TRBJ1-1; no definite D call. CDR3 sequence (DNA): TGTGCCAGCAGTGAACTGGGTGCCACTGAAGCTTTCTTT. Protein sequence: CASSELGATEAFF.